This T cell receptor beta chain emerged from a study of shared clonotypes between healthy human individuals. Broader study findings: Clonotype sharing among donors was expected to depend on sequencing depth. Generation of non-shared clonotypes was less probable than generation of clonotypes shared by all four donors. Shared clonotypes: 4.5% to 6.5% naive CD4, about 3.5% naive CD8, about 2.4% memory CD4, over 0.3% memory CD8. The small donor group covered limited genetic and exposure diversity.

Worth noting for this clone: Its antigen is undetermined.

The method was immunoSEQ multiplex PCR; TCRdb's version includes in-frame clones alone and lacks a portion of them. The data contain about 2.4 million clones, roughly 93% of them singletons. The CDR3 runs to 15 residues. Per germline, CDR1 SGHTA and CDR2 FQGTGA. With 2 bases removed from V and 4 bases from J, the gap between germline ends came to 14 bases. The chain is built from TRBV7-3 and TRBJ2-5; D unclear. The sequenced sample consisted of naive CD4+ T cells from PBMCs. Subset here: CD45RA+ positively selected. The sequence was obtained from a man between 18 and 35 years old in good health. Some clones in this sample may be carry-over from other donors' samples. The CDR3 nucleotides are TGTGCCAGCAGCTTAGTGGGATCCGGAATAGAGACCCAGTACTTC. This codes for CASSLVGSGIETQYF.